This entry concerns a single T cell receptor (beta chain). The sample is drawn from a study of identical twins. TCRdb itself ran the 5' RACE reads through MiXCR, one entry per CDR3 protein. This table holds about 720,000 distinct CDR3 sequences, 8.6% found once. Between the trimmed V and J ends, which lost 9 bases and 6 bases, there was a span of 16 bases. This CDR3 contains 13 residues. CDR1 and CDR2 from the germline V gene are MNHEY and SVGEGT. The same sample was also studied in work on yellow fever vaccine responses in identical twins.

Sequencing input: PBMCs. The clonotype originates from a woman aged 18-29 years in good health. This sequence joins TRBV6-2 or TRBV6-3 and TRBJ2-3; TRBD2 might be the D (6 bases). Here the CDR3 reads CASTGTSSDTQYF. The CDR3 DNA reads as TGTGCCAGTACCGGGACTTCATCCGATACGCAGTATTTT.